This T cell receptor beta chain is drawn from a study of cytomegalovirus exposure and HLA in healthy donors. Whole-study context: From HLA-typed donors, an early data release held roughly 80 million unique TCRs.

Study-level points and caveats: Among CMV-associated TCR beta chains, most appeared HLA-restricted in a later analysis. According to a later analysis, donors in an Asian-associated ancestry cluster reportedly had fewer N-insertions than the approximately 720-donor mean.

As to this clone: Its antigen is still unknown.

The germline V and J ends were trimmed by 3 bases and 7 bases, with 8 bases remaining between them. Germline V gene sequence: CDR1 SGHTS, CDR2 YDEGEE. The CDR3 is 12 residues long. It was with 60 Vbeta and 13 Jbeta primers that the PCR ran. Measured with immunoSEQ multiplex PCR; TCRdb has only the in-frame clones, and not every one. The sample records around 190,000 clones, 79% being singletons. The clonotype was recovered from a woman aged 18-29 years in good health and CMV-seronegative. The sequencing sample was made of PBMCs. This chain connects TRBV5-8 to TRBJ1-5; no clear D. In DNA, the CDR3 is TGTGCCAGCAGCTCGCTATCCCAGCCCCAGCATTTT. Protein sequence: CASSSLSQPQHF.